Following are 8 T cell receptor beta chains from one sample sequenced in a study of cytomegalovirus exposure and HLA in healthy donors listed by TCRdb under 2017. Libraries were prepared through the immunoSEQ multiplex PCR assay. For the multiplex PCR, a mixture combining 60 forward primers for TCR Vbeta segments and 13 reverse primers for TCR Jbeta segments was used. TCRdb's version of the immuneACCESS table is confined to in-frame rearrangements and falls short of the full clone set. An unresolved V gene accounts for under half of the shortfall where checked; the remainder is of unknown origin. A total of about 130,000 clones appear in this sample, around 82% of them only once. The ten largest clonotypes hold 1.5% to 2% of the sample. The specimen was PBMCs. Every receptor here comes from a boy between 5 and 17 years old in good health and CMV-seronegative.

The chain links TRBV4-3 to TRBJ2-2; D might be TRBD2 (5 bases). Germline V CDR1 and CDR2: LGHNA, YSLEER. The V end was cut by 3 bases, the J end by 6 bases, with 8 bases between. This CDR3 is built from 13 residues. The CDR3 coding sequence is TGCGCCAGCAGCCAGGACTTCGCCGGGGAGCTGTTTTTT. This encodes CASSQDFAGELFF.

The chain employs TRBV19 and TRBJ1-5; TRBD1 agrees at 10 bases. Germline values: CDR1 LNHDA, CDR2 SQIVND (reference sequence). The CDR3 extends over 15 amino acids. With 7 bases clipped from V and 6 bases from J, the junction kept 9 bases outside the gene matches. CDR3 in DNA: TGTGCCAGTAACCCGGGACAGGGGCTCCGTCAGCCCCAGCATTTT. This encodes CASNPGQGLRQPQHF.

Concerning this clone: The sample holds other DNA sequences that translate to the same CDR3. The V call is TRBV7-9, the J call TRBJ2-7; 7 bases map to TRBD2. CDR1 SEHNR and CDR2 FQNEAQ come from the germline V gene (reference sequence). The CDR3 spans 15 residues. The V gene end was trimmed by 2 bases and the J gene end by 1 base; junction bases not matched to a gene: 5. The CDR3 reads CASSLYAGVSYEQYF. The CDR3 nucleotides read TGTGCCAGCAGCTTATATGCGGGGGTTTCCTACGAGCAGTACTTC.

V usage is TRBV4-2 and J usage is TRBJ1-1; TRBD1 might be the D (5 bases). Trimming stripped 1 base from V and 4 bases from J, with 13 bases between. Germline V gives CDR1 LGHNA, CDR2 YNFKEQ. The CDR3 contains 15 residues. The CDR3 here is CASSQGTGGITEAFF. The CDR3 DNA sequence: TGTGCCAGCAGCCAAGGGACCGGGGGGATCACTGAAGCTTTCTTT.

V is TRBV7-2 and J is TRBJ2-1; 7 bases fit TRBD1. Trimming took 3 bases from V and 4 from J; bases not matched to a gene: 3. This CDR3 region has 14 residues. Germline CDR1 SGHTA, CDR2 FQGNSA. The CDR3 protein is CASSFDRAYNEQFF. In nucleotides, the CDR3 is TGTGCCAGCAGCTTCGACAGGGCTTACAATGAGCAGTTCTTC. The full variable domain, completed using reference TRBV7-2 and TRBJ2-1, is GAGVSQSPSNKVTEKGKDVELRCDPISGHTALYWYRQSLGQGLEFLIYFQGNSAPDKSGLPSDRFSAERTGGSVSTLTIQRTQQEDSAVYLCASSFDRAYNEQFFGPGTRLTVL.

This chain links TRBV6-4 with TRBJ2-1, with 9 bases fitting TRBD1. Looked up from germline, CDR1 is MRHNA and CDR2 is SNTAGT. The CDR3 is 18 amino acids. V lost 5 bases, J lost 7 bases, and 18 bases stayed unmatched. The CDR3 loop reads CASSTAPYPGTGSNEQFF. CDR3 sequence (DNA): TGTGCCAGCAGTACCGCACCTTACCCCGGGACAGGGTCTAATGAGCAGTTCTTC.

J is TRBJ1-1 and V is TRBV19; D not certain. The CDR3 length is 14 residues. Trimming took off 3 bases at V and 1 base at J, with 9 bases between the two ends. The germline CDR1 and CDR2 sequences are LNHDA and SQIVND (reference sequence). DNA for the CDR3: TGTGCCAGTAGTATTGGAGGTGGGAACACTGAAGCTTTCTTT. Translation gives CASSIGGGNTEAFF.

This sequence joins TRBV30 and TRBJ1-1; tentatively, D is TRBD1 (6 bases). V shed 5 bases and J shed 0 bases, with 19 bases lying between them. From germline, CDR1 is GTSNPN and CDR2 SVGIG (reference sequence). This CDR3 is 16 amino acids long. CDR3 DNA: TGTGCCTGGGGGGATTCCGGGACATCTATGAACACTGAAGCTTTCTTT. Amino acids: CAWGDSGTSMNTEAFF.